This T cell receptor (beta chain) was retrieved from a study of T cells after yellow fever vaccination. Regarding the study as a whole: A small share of clonotypes appeared in both CD4 and CD8 compartments.

TCRdb reprocessed the 5' RACE reads via MiXCR and lists one record per CDR3 protein. The sample shows around 600,000 distinct CDR3 sequences, about 12% of them seen only once. In the case of this clonotype: Its specificity is unknown.

CDR1 and CDR2 from the germline V gene are SGDLS and YYNGEE. V dropped 0 bases and J dropped 6 bases, with 24 bases sitting between them. This CDR3 contains 18 residues. The material was PBMCs, obtained on the day of the yellow fever booster vaccination. This clonotype originated in a man under 40 who received the YFV17D yellow fever vaccine. This chain uses TRBV9 with TRBJ1-2; D is undetermined. This CDR3 reads CASSVGLMMDGPRNGYTF. In nucleotides, the CDR3 is TGTGCCAGCAGCGTAGGATTAATGATGGACGGACCGAGGAATGGCTACACCTTC.